The 27 T cell receptor beta chains reported below all come from one sample, sequenced in a study of T cell repertoires in aging, cancer and after chemotherapy. Multiplex touch-down PCR with TRB-A/B primers amplified rearranged V-D-J TRB sequences. MiXCR was run by TCRdb on the multiplex PCR reads, yielding one entry per CDR3 protein. The profile shows 500 to 650 distinct CDR3 sequences, approximately 83% of them singletons. TCR beta rearrangements were amplified from peripheral blood genomic DNA. Material for sequencing was blood. All receptors derive from a human donor with a solid tumor.

CDR3 amino acids: CASSFPAGTETQYF. CDR3 DNA sequence: TGTGCCAGCAGCTTTCCAGCGGGTACGGAGACCCAGTACTTC. This chain uses TRBV5-6 with TRBJ2-5; D might be TRBD2 (6 bases). The CDR3 totals 14 residues. CDR1 SGHDT and CDR2 YYEEEE come from the germline V gene. V dropped 2 bases and J dropped 5 bases, with 13 bases sitting between them.

This chain uses TRBV12-3 or TRBV12-4 with TRBJ2-3; tentatively, D is TRBD2 (7 bases). Trimming left V 1 base short and J 3 bases short, with 11 bases between. The CDR3 is 15 amino acids. CDR3 in DNA: TGTGCCAGCAGTTTAGAACAGGGAGGGACAGATACGCAGTATTTT. It specifies CASSLEQGGTDTQYF.

The chain uses TRBV6-1 and TRBJ2-5; TRBD2 agrees at 11 bases. J gave up 1 base and V 5 bases, and 6 bases lay outside the gene matches. The CDR3 loop spans 16 amino acids. From germline, CDR1 is MNHNS and CDR2 SASEGT. The CDR3 loop is CASSYGTSGPQETQYF. The CDR3 DNA is TGTGCCAGCAGTTACGGGACTAGCGGCCCCCAAGAGACCCAGTACTTC.

The chain employs TRBV7-2 and TRBJ1-5; no clear D gene. The CDR3 runs 15 residues. Germline assignment: CDR1 SGHTA and CDR2 FQGNSA. The V end lost 1 base, the J end lost 1 base, and 8 bases lay between the germline ends. The CDR3 nucleotides are TGTGCCAGCAGCTTAGTGCAGGCGAGCAATCAGCCCCAGCATTTT. Its translation is CASSLVQASNQPQHF.

The chain recombines TRBV5-6 with TRBJ2-7; 11 positions agree with TRBD1. V shed 6 bases, J shed 7 bases, and the junction held 15 bases outside the gene matches. CDR3 length: 16 residues. Germline CDR1 reads SGHDT; CDR2 reads YYEEEE. The CDR3 region is CASTTLAGQGAGEQYF. The CDR3 DNA is TGTGCCAGCACCACCCTAGCCGGACAGGGGGCGGGTGAGCAGTACTTC.

The genes are TRBV12-3 or TRBV12-4 and TRBJ2-7; D is uncertain. V lost 5 bases and J lost 2, with 25 bases in between. This CDR3 is 18 amino acids long. As DNA, the CDR3 is TGTGCCAGCAGTCCCGCGAGATTTGGCAGAAGAGATACCTACGAGCAGTACTTC. Its translation: CASSPARFGRRDTYEQYF.

This chain uses TRBV19 with TRBJ1-5; D gene ambiguous. V lost 5 bases and J 3 bases, leaving 8 bases between the germline ends. Germline-derived CDR1 and CDR2 are LNHDA and SQIVND (reference sequence). This CDR3 contains 13 residues. In nucleotides, the CDR3 is TGTGCCAGTAGTCCCGGCCACAATCAGCCCCAGCATTTT. Translating it yields CASSPGHNQPQHF.

The chain employs TRBV6-2 or TRBV6-3 and TRBJ2-1; D ambiguous. Looked up from germline, CDR1 is MNHEY and CDR2 is SVGEGT. Trimming took off 5 bases at V and 5 bases at J, with 7 bases between the two ends. The CDR3 extends over 12 amino acids. Here the CDR3 reads CASSSANNEQFF. The CDR3 bases are TGTGCCAGCAGTAGCGCGAACAATGAGCAGTTCTTC.

The gene calls are TRBV7-9 and TRBJ1-3; the D gene is possibly TRBD1 (6 bases). The CDR3 has 16 residues. The germline V and J ends were trimmed by 4 bases and 0 bases, with 13 bases remaining between them. Germline V gene data show CDR1 as SEHNR and CDR2 as FQNEAQ (reference sequence). CDR3 loop: CASSSRQADSGNTIYF. The CDR3 DNA reads as TGTGCCAGCAGCTCGAGACAGGCGGACTCTGGAAACACCATATATTTT.

The rearrangement links TRBV28 to TRBJ1-5, with 7 positions matching TRBD1. V lost 4 bases, J lost 5 bases, and 8 bases stayed unmatched. The germline V gene encodes CDR1 MDHEN and CDR2 SYDVKM. This CDR3 comprises 15 residues. This CDR3 reads CASSSGGQFHQPQHF. In nucleotides, the CDR3 is TGTGCCAGCAGTTCAGGGGGACAATTTCATCAGCCCCAGCATTTT. The full variable domain, rest sourced from reference TRBV28 and TRBJ1-5, is DVKVTQSSRYLVKRTGEKVFLECVQDMDHENMFWYRQDPGLGLRLIYFSYDVKMKEKGDIPEGYSVSREKKERFSLILESASTNQTSMYLCASSSGGQFHQPQHFGDGTRLSIL.

V and J are TRBV27 and TRBJ2-7; tentative D call: TRBD1 (7 bases). The germline V and J ends were trimmed by 3 bases and 3 bases, with 30 bases remaining between them. The germline gives CDR1 MNHEY, CDR2 SMNVEV (reference sequence). CDR3 length: 20 amino acids. The CDR3 bases are TGTGCCAGCAGTTTCTTGAGACAGGGCATTACGGCGGGACGAAGCTACGAGCAGTACTTC. Protein product: CASSFLRQGITAGRSYEQYF.

The V call is TRBV19, the J call TRBJ2-1, with D possibly being TRBD1 (5 bases). V was pared by 6 bases and J by 12 bases, with 15 bases between. The CDR3 runs 12 residues. Germline CDR1 LNHDA, CDR2 SQIVND (reference sequence). CDR3 in DNA: TGTGCCAGTAGGTCACCAGGGTTAGGGCAGTTCTTC. It encodes CASRSPGLGQFF.

This sequence joins TRBV19 and TRBJ2-1, with TRBD2 matching 14 bases. The germline CDR1 and CDR2 sequences are LNHDA and SQIVND (reference sequence). With 10 bases clipped from V and 7 bases from J, the junction kept 3 bases outside the gene matches. This CDR3 is 13 amino acids long. This CDR3 reads CATGTSGRNEQFF. CDR3 sequence (DNA): TGTGCCACTGGGACTAGCGGGAGAAATGAGCAGTTCTTC.

Within the sample, this clonotype is hyperexpanded. The chain carries TRBV19 and TRBJ1-5; D gene uncertain. V lost 3 bases, J lost 4 bases, and 10 bases lay in between. Germline-derived CDR1 and CDR2 are LNHDA and SQIVND (reference sequence). The CDR3 spans 14 residues. CDR3 DNA: TGTGCCAGTAGTATTACCCCGGTTAATCAGCCCCAGCATTTT. Translating it yields CASSITPVNQPQHF.

The chain is built from TRBV29-1 and TRBJ2-3; 9 bases agree with TRBD1. This CDR3 has 12 residues. The germline gives CDR1 SQVTM, CDR2 ANQGSEA. J lost 9 bases, V lost 2 bases, and 3 bases had no gene match. The CDR3 region has the DNA TGCAGCGTTGAACCGGGACAGGGAACGCAGTATTTT. It specifies CSVEPGQGTQYF.

This clonotype was picked up a small number of times. CDR3 region: CASSISGGPYEQYF. The CDR3 DNA reads as TGTGCCAGTAGTATCTCAGGGGGCCCCTACGAGCAGTACTTC. V is TRBV19 and J is TRBJ2-7, with TRBD1 matching over 8 bases. This CDR3 spans 14 amino acids. V shed 3 bases, J shed 2 bases, and the junction held 3 bases outside the gene matches. CDR1 is LNHDA and CDR2 is SQIVND in the germline V gene (reference sequence).

The V and J genes are TRBV7-2 and TRBJ1-3; 7 positions match TRBD1. Germline CDR1 reads SGHTA; CDR2 reads FQGNSA. This CDR3 region has 15 residues. Trimming removed 2 bases from V and 2 bases from J; junction bases left unmatched: 3. CDR3 DNA: TGTGCCAGCAGCTTACAGCAGGGGGCTGGAAACACCATATATTTT. Translated, it gives CASSLQQGAGNTIYF.

The genes are TRBV19 and TRBJ2-6, with unresolved D. This CDR3 is built from 17 residues. V lost 5 bases and J 1 base, leaving 15 bases between the germline ends. The germline CDR1 and CDR2 sequences are LNHDA and SQIVND (reference sequence). The CDR3 coding sequence is TGTGCCAGTAGTGCATCTGGAAGGGCATCTGGGGCCAACGTCCTGACTTTC. This codes for CASSASGRASGANVLTF.

The chain couples TRBV29-1 to TRBJ1-2; 7 bases agree with TRBD1. V gave up 4 bases and J gave up 6 bases; unmatched junction bases: 8. The CDR3 has 13 amino acids. From germline, CDR1 is SQVTM and CDR2 ANQGSEA. CDR3: CSVVDREFDGYTF. As DNA, the CDR3 is TGCAGCGTTGTCGACAGGGAGTTTGATGGCTACACCTTC.

CDR3 protein: CASSPPSLAGGNNEQFF. The CDR3, as DNA: TGTGCCAGCTCACCACCGTCTCTAGCGGGGGGGAACAATGAGCAGTTCTTC. J is TRBJ2-1 and V is TRBV18; 12 nucleotides agree with TRBD2. With V trimmed by 0 bases and J by 5 bases, 5 bases remained unmatched. Germline CDR1 and CDR2: KGHSH and LQKENI. This CDR3 has 17 residues.

The chain has TRBV30 and TRBJ2-6; D is undetermined. Germline V lookup: CDR1 GTSNPN, CDR2 SVGIG (reference sequence). V lost 2 bases and J 0 bases, leaving 5 bases between the germline ends. CDR3 length: 14 amino acids. The CDR3 protein is CAWSWSSGANVLTF. As DNA, the CDR3 is TGTGCCTGGAGTTGGAGCTCTGGGGCCAACGTCCTGACTTTC.

The chain has TRBV19 and TRBJ1-1, with D perhaps TRBD1 (6 bases). V was trimmed by 6 bases and J by 5 bases, leaving 13 bases between them. The length of the CDR3 is 13 residues. CDR1 and CDR2 (germline): LNHDA, SQIVND (reference sequence). The CDR3 bases are TGTGCCAGTAGCCACAGGGTGGGGACTGAAGCTTTCTTT. This codes for CASSHRVGTEAFF.

The rearrangement joins TRBV6-1 to TRBJ2-1; no clear D gene. Trimming shortened V by 5 bases and J by 4 bases, and 12 bases separated the two germline ends. The CDR3 is 14 residues long. Germline-derived CDR1 and CDR2 are MNHNS and SASEGT. The CDR3, as DNA: TGTGCCAGCAGTTACTCACGACTGTACAATGAGCAGTTCTTC. Its translation is CASSYSRLYNEQFF.

This chain links TRBV6-2 or TRBV6-3 with TRBJ2-1; possible D gene TRBD2, 5 bases. The CDR3 loop spans 12 amino acids. V was clipped by 6 bases and J by 6 bases, with 9 bases between them. Germline V gene data show CDR1 as MNHEY and CDR2 as SVGEGT. CDR3 coding DNA: TGTGCCAGCAGGGACTTCCGCAATGAGCAGTTCTTC. Its protein product is CASRDFRNEQFF.

The chain links TRBV12-3 or TRBV12-4 to TRBJ2-2; weak D call: TRBD1 (6 bases). Trimming left V 8 bases short and J 3 bases short, with 16 bases between. The CDR3 sequence is 15 residues long. CDR3 protein: CASDEGEWYTGELFF. The CDR3 coding sequence is TGTGCCAGCGATGAGGGGGAGTGGTACACCGGGGAGCTGTTTTTT.

The chain employs TRBV27 and TRBJ2-1; TRBD1 matches 9 bases. The CDR3 has 15 residues. Germline V gene lookup returns CDR1 MNHEY and CDR2 SMNVEV (reference sequence). Germline trimming cut 7 bases from V and 4 bases from J; bases unmatched to any gene: 8. The CDR3 sequence is CASTPGTGIYNEQFF. The CDR3 bases are TGTGCCAGCACCCCCGGGACAGGGATATACAATGAGCAGTTCTTC.

The chain carries TRBV6-6 and TRBJ1-3, with 7 nucleotides matching TRBD1. CDR1 and CDR2 (germline): MNHNY, SVGAGI (reference sequence). CDR3 size: 16 residues. The ends lost 6 bases at V and 3 bases at J; junction bases unmatched: 11. The CDR3 reads CASRQTGSHFGNTIYF. As DNA, the CDR3 is TGTGCCAGCAGACAGACAGGGAGTCATTTTGGAAACACCATATATTTT.